Listed below are T cell receptor beta chains from one sample, sequenced in a study of radiation and T cells in renal cell carcinoma. Measured with immunoSEQ multiplex PCR; TCRdb has only the in-frame clones, and not every one. In the table there are approximately 18,000 clones, just over 60% of which are singletons. This sample comprised tumor tissue, obtained from a patient whose treatment included radiotherapy and nephrectomy. Every receptor here comes from a woman in her 70s with renal cell carcinoma. The CDR3 runs from the conserved cysteine through the conserved F or W. The D gene is left open where the match is weak. Only some rows state a clone size, as once, few, many or a class for expanded clones.

d_call	clone_size	j_call	v_call	cdr3_nt	cdr3_aa
NA	NA	TRBJ1-1	TRBV9	TGTGCCAGCAGCGTAAGGTGGAACACTGAAGCTTTCTTT	CASSVRWNTEAFF
TRBD1	NA	TRBJ1-5	TRBV4-1	TGCGCCAGCAGCCAAGATGGGACAGGGACCAATCAGCCCCAGCATTTT	CASSQDGTGTNQPQHF
TRBD1	NA	TRBJ1-1	TRBV18	TGTGCCAGCTTATCCGGACAGGTCACTGAAGCTTTCTTT	CASLSGQVTEAFF
NA	NA	TRBJ1-4	TRBV27	TGTGCCAGCAGTTTACAGGGCGGTGAAAAACTGTTTTTT	CASSLQGGEKLFF
NA	NA	TRBJ2-7	TRBV5-6	TGTGCCAGCAGCTTAAGGGCCGGTGGCGAGCAGTACTTC	CASSLRAGGEQYF
NA	NA	TRBJ1-2	TRBV5-5	TGTGCCAGCAGCGCTGCGGGTGGTGGCTACACCTTC	CASSAAGGGYTF
NA	once	TRBJ2-6	TRBV4-2	TGTGCCAGCAGTTCAGGGGACCTCTCTGGGGCCAACGTCCTGACTTTC	CASSSGDLSGANVLTF
TRBD1	NA	TRBJ1-6	TRBV4-1	TGCGCCAGCAGCCCGCTCAGGGGACAGGGGATGGAATCACCCCTCCACTTT	CASSPLRGQGMESPLHF
NA	NA	TRBJ1-1	TRBV7-9	TGTGCCAGCAGGCCGCATGGGACTGAAGCTTTCTTT	CASRPHGTEAFF
TRBD2	NA	TRBJ2-7	TRBV27	TGTGCCAGCAGTTTCCGGCGGGGGGGAGGCGAGCAGTACTTC	CASSFRRGGGEQYF
TRBD2	few	TRBJ2-3	TRBV4-3	TGCGCCAGCAGCCAGGGGACTAGCGGGAGCACAGATACGCAGTATTTT	CASSQGTSGSTDTQYF
NA	few	TRBJ1-3	TRBV7-9	TGTGCCAGCAGCCAGGGATCTGGAAACACCATATATTTT	CASSQGSGNTIYF
TRBD1	NA	TRBJ2-2	TRBV5-6	TGTGCCAGCAGCTTACGGACAGGGTGGGCCGGGGAGCTGTTTTTT	CASSLRTGWAGELFF
NA	once	TRBJ2-6	TRBV28	TGTGCCAGCAGGAACCGTCCCGGGACAAATTACGTCCTGACTTTC	CASRNRPGTNYVLTF
NA	few	TRBJ1-4	TRBV11-3	TGTGCCAGCAGCTTAACGAGTTATCGAGAAAAACTGTTTTTT	CASSLTSYREKLFF
TRBD1	NA	TRBJ2-2	TRBV7-3	TGTGCCAGCAGCGCACACAGGGGTGGCGGGGAGCTGTTTTTT	CASSAHRGGGELFF
NA	NA	TRBJ1-2	TRBV11-2	TGTGCCAGCAGGCCCCGGGACACGGCTTTCCGGGGCTACACCTTC	CASRPRDTAFRGYTF
TRBD2	NA	TRBJ2-1	TRBV9	TGTGCCAGCAGCTCCAAGGTTACTAGCGCGGCCTACAATGAGCAGTTCTTC	CASSSKVTSAAYNEQFF
NA	few	TRBJ1-2	TRBV7-3	TGTGCCAGCAGCTTAGGAGGGGCGGCTAACTATGGCTACACCTTC	CASSLGGAANYGYTF
TRBD1	NA	TRBJ1-5	TRBV19	TGTGCCAGTAGTATTCAGGGGGCCGCCTATAGCAATCAGCCCCAGCATTTT	CASSIQGAAYSNQPQHF
NA	NA	TRBJ2-7	TRBV2	TGTGCCAGCAGTCAAACCGCGACATCCTACGAGCAGTACTTC	CASSQTATSYEQYF
TRBD2	NA	TRBJ2-1	TRBV11-3	TGTGCCAGCAGCCCGGGGGGGCGGGAATACAATGAGCAGTTCTTC	CASSPGGREYNEQFF
TRBD2	NA	TRBJ2-5	TRBV5-6	TGTGCCAGCAGCCAGGGACGGGAGGGGGTATGGGATTACCAAGAGACCCAGTACTTC	CASSQGREGVWDYQETQYF
NA	few	TRBJ1-1	TRBV25-1	TGTGCCAGCAGTGAATATGGGGAGGAAGCTTTCTTT	CASSEYGEEAFF
NA	NA	TRBJ1-1	TRBV9	TGTGCCAGCAGCGAAGGTTCTTTGAACACTGAAGCTTTCTTT	CASSEGSLNTEAFF
NA	NA	TRBJ2-7	TRBV30	TGTGCCTGGAGTGGACTAGGTTGGGAGTCCTACGAGCAGTACTTC	CAWSGLGWESYEQYF
NA	few	TRBJ1-2	TRBV2	TGTGCCACTCCCTACGGGTTGGACTATGGCTACACCTTC	CATPYGLDYGYTF
TRBD1	NA	TRBJ1-5	TRBV7-2	TGTGCCAGCAGCCGGGACAGGGGGCCGGGTCAGCCCCAGCATTTT	CASSRDRGPGQPQHF
NA	NA	TRBJ2-3	TRBV6-6	TGTGCCAGCAGTTACGGGTCAACATCTGGTACGCAGTATTTT	CASSYGSTSGTQYF
TRBD2	few	TRBJ2-5	TRBV4-2	TGTGCCAGCAGCTACGGACTAGCCGGGGAGACCCAGTACTTC	CASSYGLAGETQYF
NA	NA	TRBJ1-2	TRBV7-9	TGTGCCAGCAGCTTAGGTGTGAATAGGAACTATGGCTACACCTTC	CASSLGVNRNYGYTF
NA	NA	TRBJ1-1	TRBV19	TGTGCCAATAGTATGACGGCAGGGGCCCTATCTCCTATCTTGAACACTGAAGCTTTCTTT	CANSMTAGALSPILNTEAFF
NA	few	TRBJ2-7	TRBV4-3	TGCGCCAGCACCCGAGGGGTAGGATCCTACGAGCAGTACTTC	CASTRGVGSYEQYF
NA	NA	TRBJ1-3	TRBV6-1	TGTGCCAGCAGTGAGGCAGGGACTGGAAACACCATATATTTT	CASSEAGTGNTIYF
NA	few	TRBJ2-6	TRBV19	TGTGCCAGTAGTATAGATGAGGGCTCTGGGGCCAACGTCCTGACTTTC	CASSIDEGSGANVLTF
NA	once	TRBJ2-7	TRBV7-9	TGTGCCAGCAGCCTAGACTGGTACGAGCAGTACTTC	CASSLDWYEQYF
NA	NA	TRBJ1-3	TRBV27	TGTGCCAGCAGTCCCGGTGGGCTTACCTCTGGAAACACCATATATTTT	CASSPGGLTSGNTIYF
NA	NA	TRBJ2-3	TRBV27	TGTGCCAGCAGTTGGGCAGGGGCAGATACGCAGTATTTT	CASSWAGADTQYF
TRBD1	NA	TRBJ2-7	TRBV5-6	TGTGCCAGCAGCATCGGACAGGGGGCGTACGAGCAGTACTTC	CASSIGQGAYEQYF
TRBD2	NA	TRBJ2-1	TRBV6-6	TGTGCCAGCAGTTACCAACTAGCGGGGGGGCTCTTCTTC	CASSYQLAGGLFF
NA	NA	TRBJ2-6	TRBV19	TGTGCCAGTAAAAGTCTCTCTGGGGCCAACGTCCTGACTTTC	CASKSLSGANVLTF
TRBD2	NA	TRBJ2-1	TRBV6-4	TGTGCCAGCAGTAGGCTAGCGGGGGGAGGCAATGAGCAGTTCTTC	CASSRLAGGGNEQFF
TRBD1	NA	TRBJ2-7	TRBV5-4	TGTGCCAGCAGCTCCTACCGGGACAGCGCCGAGCAGTACTTC	CASSSYRDSAEQYF
NA	NA	TRBJ1-6	TRBV27	TGTGCCAGTGGTTTTGGGGGCGACAATTCACCCCTCCACTTT	CASGFGGDNSPLHF
TRBD1	once	TRBJ1-1	TRBV27	TGTGCCAGCAGTGCCCAGGGGGCGTGGACTGAAGCTTTCTTT	CASSAQGAWTEAFF
NA	once	TRBJ2-3	TRBV9	TGTGCCAGCAGCGATGATTGGGGGGGGCGAGGCACAGATACGCAGTATTTT	CASSDDWGGRGTDTQYF